This is a list of T cell receptor beta chains from one sample in a study of response to subunit inactivated influenza vaccine. TCRdb recomputed calls from the RT-PCR reads with MiXCR, one row per CDR3 protein. The sample has around 750,000 distinct CDR3 sequences, approximately 21% seen once. The starting material was PBMCs from blood, obtained around 5 days after vaccination. These receptor sequences come from a man between 45 and 60 years old who received an inactivated influenza vaccine. Both conserved end residues are part of each CDR3. A D gene is named only where the DNA matches it firmly. A clone size is listed for some rows: how often the clone was seen (once, few, many), or a class if it is expanded.

d_call: TRBD2; clone_size: -; v_call: TRBV29-1; cdr3_length: 15; j_call: TRBJ2-5; cdr3_nt: TGCAGCGCTGGACTAGCGGGGGAGGTACAAGAGACCCAGTACTTC; cdr3_aa: CSAGLAGEVQETQYF
d_call: -; clone_size: -; v_call: TRBV20-1; cdr3_length: 15; j_call: TRBJ2-3; cdr3_nt: TGCAGTGCCCCGTCGGTACGCGGGGAAACAGATACGCAGTATTTT; cdr3_aa: CSAPSVRGETDTQYF
d_call: -; clone_size: few; v_call: TRBV4-3; cdr3_length: 14; j_call: TRBJ2-2; cdr3_nt: TGCGCCAGCAGCCACGGTCTTAACACCGGGGAGCTGTTTTTT; cdr3_aa: CASSHGLNTGELFF
d_call: -; clone_size: many; v_call: TRBV6-1; cdr3_length: 14; j_call: TRBJ1-1; cdr3_nt: TGTGCCAGCAGATTCGACAGACTGAACACTGAAGCTTTCTTT; cdr3_aa: CASRFDRLNTEAFF
d_call: -; clone_size: -; v_call: TRBV6-1; cdr3_length: 14; j_call: TRBJ2-1; cdr3_nt: TGTGCCAGCAGGTCCGGGTTCTCAGGCGATGAGCAGTTCTTC; cdr3_aa: CASRSGFSGDEQFF
d_call: -; clone_size: few; v_call: TRBV6-2/TRBV6-3; cdr3_length: 14; j_call: TRBJ1-1; cdr3_nt: TGTGCCAGCGGCTCGGGGGGACTGAACACTGAAGCTTTCTTT; cdr3_aa: CASGSGGLNTEAFF
d_call: TRBD2; clone_size: -; v_call: TRBV9; cdr3_length: 15; j_call: TRBJ2-7; cdr3_nt: TGTGCCAGCAGCGCCCAGGGACTAGCGGGAGACGAGCAGTACTTC; cdr3_aa: CASSAQGLAGDEQYF
d_call: TRBD2; clone_size: -; v_call: TRBV7-2; cdr3_length: 15; j_call: TRBJ2-7; cdr3_nt: TGTGCCAGCACTGTAGCGGGGATGAGCTCCTACGAGCAGTACTTC; cdr3_aa: CASTVAGMSSYEQYF
d_call: -; clone_size: -; v_call: TRBV7-9; cdr3_length: 17; j_call: TRBJ2-3; cdr3_nt: TGTGCCAGCAGCCCAAACCCCAGGAGGAAAGGGACAGATACGCAGTATTTT; cdr3_aa: CASSPNPRRKGTDTQYF
d_call: -; clone_size: -; v_call: TRBV25-1; cdr3_length: 15; j_call: TRBJ2-7; cdr3_nt: TGTGCCAGCACTGACGACACCAGGAGCTCCTACGAGCAGTACTTC; cdr3_aa: CASTDDTRSSYEQYF
d_call: TRBD2; clone_size: -; v_call: TRBV7-2; cdr3_length: 15; j_call: TRBJ2-3; cdr3_nt: TGTGCCAGCAGCTTATCGGCGGGGGGCACAGATACGCAGTATTTT; cdr3_aa: CASSLSAGGTDTQYF
d_call: -; clone_size: -; v_call: TRBV7-2; cdr3_length: 14; j_call: TRBJ2-5; cdr3_nt: TGTGCCAGCAGCTTAGGGGTGTACCATGAGACCCAGTACTTC; cdr3_aa: CASSLGVYHETQYF
d_call: TRBD2; clone_size: -; v_call: TRBV20-1; cdr3_length: 15; j_call: TRBJ2-3; cdr3_nt: TGCAGTGCTGACCAACTAGCGGGTGCCACAGATACGCAGTATTTT; cdr3_aa: CSADQLAGATDTQYF
d_call: -; clone_size: -; v_call: TRBV4-2; cdr3_length: 15; j_call: TRBJ1-2; cdr3_nt: TGTGCCAGCAGCCAAGAAATTCCAGGGAAGGAGGGCTACACCTTC; cdr3_aa: CASSQEIPGKEGYTF
d_call: -; clone_size: -; v_call: TRBV18; cdr3_length: 15; j_call: TRBJ1-2; cdr3_nt: TGTGCCAGCTCACCGACATTGGGTCCTGGCTATGGCTACACCTTC; cdr3_aa: CASSPTLGPGYGYTF
d_call: -; clone_size: few; v_call: TRBV5-5; cdr3_length: 13; j_call: TRBJ2-7; cdr3_nt: TGTGCCAGCAGCCCCGGGATTTCATACGAGCAGTACTTC; cdr3_aa: CASSPGISYEQYF
d_call: -; clone_size: -; v_call: TRBV12-3/TRBV12-4; cdr3_length: 14; j_call: TRBJ2-1; cdr3_nt: TGTGCCAGCAGTATGACAGGTCCCCGCGGTGAGCAGTTCTTC; cdr3_aa: CASSMTGPRGEQFF
d_call: TRBD2; clone_size: few; v_call: TRBV5-1; cdr3_length: 15; j_call: TRBJ2-1; cdr3_nt: TGCGCCAGCAGCGAGGGACTAGCGTTATACAATGAGCAGTTCTTC; cdr3_aa: CASSEGLALYNEQFF
d_call: TRBD1; clone_size: -; v_call: TRBV28; cdr3_length: 16; j_call: TRBJ1-3; cdr3_nt: TGTGCCAGCAGTAGGTGGAGACAGGGGAGGGGAAACACCATATATTTT; cdr3_aa: CASSRWRQGRGNTIYF
d_call: -; clone_size: -; v_call: TRBV6-5; cdr3_length: 14; j_call: TRBJ1-4; cdr3_nt: TGTGCCAGCAGTTACAGGGGCCTGGGTGAAAAACTGTTTTTT; cdr3_aa: CASSYRGLGEKLFF
d_call: TRBD1; clone_size: -; v_call: TRBV28; cdr3_length: 13; j_call: TRBJ1-1; cdr3_nt: TGTGCCAGCAGTTTGGGACAGGCCCCTGAAGCTTTCTTT; cdr3_aa: CASSLGQAPEAFF
d_call: -; clone_size: -; v_call: TRBV5-6; cdr3_length: 13; j_call: TRBJ1-6; cdr3_nt: TGTGCCAGCAGCCCACCATTTGGTTCACCCCTCCACTTT; cdr3_aa: CASSPPFGSPLHF
d_call: -; clone_size: many; v_call: TRBV7-2; cdr3_length: 15; j_call: TRBJ2-7; cdr3_nt: TGTGCCAGCAGCTTAGCTCCTAGGCTGTCCTACGAGCAGTACTTC; cdr3_aa: CASSLAPRLSYEQYF
d_call: -; clone_size: few; v_call: TRBV7-2; cdr3_length: 14; j_call: TRBJ2-7; cdr3_nt: TGTGCCAGCAGCCCGACGACTCTCCCCTACGAGCAGTACTTC; cdr3_aa: CASSPTTLPYEQYF
d_call: -; clone_size: -; v_call: TRBV6-2/TRBV6-3; cdr3_length: 15; j_call: TRBJ2-1; cdr3_nt: TGTGCCAGCAGAAGTCCGGGGCTCTCCTACAATGAGCAGTTCTTC; cdr3_aa: CASRSPGLSYNEQFF
d_call: TRBD2; clone_size: -; v_call: TRBV6-1; cdr3_length: 16; j_call: TRBJ2-1; cdr3_nt: TGTGCCAGCATTGGATTTGGGACTAGCGGGGGGAATGAGCAGTTCTTC; cdr3_aa: CASIGFGTSGGNEQFF
d_call: -; clone_size: -; v_call: TRBV10-3; cdr3_length: 13; j_call: TRBJ1-5; cdr3_nt: TGTGCCATCAGTCCGGACAAGAATCAGCCCCAGCATTTT; cdr3_aa: CAISPDKNQPQHF
d_call: TRBD2; clone_size: -; v_call: TRBV11-2; cdr3_length: 19; j_call: TRBJ2-5; cdr3_nt: TGTGCCAGCAGCTCCAATACGTGGGAAGCGGGGGGGCGTTGGGAGACCCAGTACTTC; cdr3_aa: CASSSNTWEAGGRWETQYF
d_call: TRBD1; clone_size: -; v_call: TRBV15; cdr3_length: 13; j_call: TRBJ2-3; cdr3_nt: TGTGCCACCAGCAGCGACAGGGGTCATACGCAGTATTTT; cdr3_aa: CATSSDRGHTQYF
d_call: -; clone_size: few; v_call: TRBV2; cdr3_length: 14; j_call: TRBJ1-1; cdr3_nt: TGTGCCAGCAGTGTATCACAGATGAACACTGAAGCTTTCTTT; cdr3_aa: CASSVSQMNTEAFF
d_call: -; clone_size: -; v_call: TRBV4-3; cdr3_length: 18; j_call: TRBJ2-7; cdr3_nt: TGCGCCAGCAGCCAAGACCGTTCGACAGGAAGACTCTCCTACGAGCAGTACTTC; cdr3_aa: CASSQDRSTGRLSYEQYF
d_call: -; clone_size: few; v_call: TRBV27; cdr3_length: 13; j_call: TRBJ2-7; cdr3_nt: TGTGCCAGCCGGGCAGGCTACTCCTACGAGCAGTACTTC; cdr3_aa: CASRAGYSYEQYF
d_call: TRBD1; clone_size: -; v_call: TRBV20-1; cdr3_length: 13; j_call: TRBJ2-7; cdr3_nt: TGCAGTGCGACCGGACAGGTCCGCTACGAGCAGTACTTC; cdr3_aa: CSATGQVRYEQYF
d_call: TRBD2; clone_size: few; v_call: TRBV27; cdr3_length: 15; j_call: TRBJ2-7; cdr3_nt: TGTGCCAGCAGTCAATGGGCGGGAGGGTCCTACGAGCAGTACTTC; cdr3_aa: CASSQWAGGSYEQYF
d_call: TRBD1; clone_size: -; v_call: TRBV7-9; cdr3_length: 15; j_call: TRBJ2-7; cdr3_nt: TGTGCCAGCAGCACCCCGGACAGGGGCCCCTACGAGCAGTACTTC; cdr3_aa: CASSTPDRGPYEQYF
d_call: -; clone_size: -; v_call: TRBV15; cdr3_length: 14; j_call: TRBJ2-7; cdr3_nt: TGTGCCACCAGCGAAGGCAGCGCCTCCGACGAGCAGTACTTC; cdr3_aa: CATSEGSASDEQYF
d_call: TRBD2; clone_size: -; v_call: TRBV20-1; cdr3_length: 15; j_call: TRBJ2-1; cdr3_nt: TGCAGTGCTAAATCACTAGCGGGACTCTACAATGAGCAGTTCTTC; cdr3_aa: CSAKSLAGLYNEQFF
d_call: -; clone_size: -; v_call: TRBV6-2/TRBV6-3; cdr3_length: 16; j_call: TRBJ2-7; cdr3_nt: TGTGCCAGCAGTTACTCGGGCGGGATCCTCTCCTACGAGCAGTACTTC; cdr3_aa: CASSYSGGILSYEQYF
d_call: TRBD2; clone_size: -; v_call: TRBV10-3; cdr3_length: 15; j_call: TRBJ2-3; cdr3_nt: TGTGCCATCAGTGTCACTAGCGGGAGCGCAGATACGCAGTATTTT; cdr3_aa: CAISVTSGSADTQYF
d_call: TRBD1; clone_size: -; v_call: TRBV4-3; cdr3_length: 16; j_call: TRBJ2-3; cdr3_nt: TGCGCCAGCAGCCCTGGGACAGGGTACCGCACAGATACGCAGTATTTT; cdr3_aa: CASSPGTGYRTDTQYF
d_call: -; clone_size: -; v_call: TRBV5-5; cdr3_length: 15; j_call: TRBJ2-7; cdr3_nt: TGTGCCAGCAGCCTGGGAGGGGGGCAGAACTACGAGCAGTACTTC; cdr3_aa: CASSLGGGQNYEQYF
d_call: -; clone_size: -; v_call: TRBV29-1; cdr3_length: 11; j_call: TRBJ2-7; cdr3_nt: TGCAGCGGCCTTACACCAAACGAGCAGTACTTC; cdr3_aa: CSGLTPNEQYF
d_call: -; clone_size: many; v_call: TRBV6-2/TRBV6-3; cdr3_length: 13; j_call: TRBJ1-2; cdr3_nt: TGTGCCAGCAGTTACTCGGCAGGGGTTGGCTACACCTTC; cdr3_aa: CASSYSAGVGYTF
d_call: -; clone_size: -; v_call: TRBV7-9; cdr3_length: 14; j_call: TRBJ1-6; cdr3_nt: TGTGCCAGCAGCCGAGGGACCGACAATTCACCCCTCCACTTT; cdr3_aa: CASSRGTDNSPLHF
d_call: TRBD1; clone_size: -; v_call: TRBV6-5; cdr3_length: 15; j_call: TRBJ2-5; cdr3_nt: TGTGCCAGCAGTTCCGCACAGGGGTCAGGGGAGACCCAGTACTTC; cdr3_aa: CASSSAQGSGETQYF
d_call: TRBD2; clone_size: many; v_call: TRBV4-1; cdr3_length: 19; j_call: TRBJ2-3; cdr3_nt: TGCGCCAGCAGCCAAGATTTAATAGCGGGGGGGATAAGCACAGATACGCAGTATTTT; cdr3_aa: CASSQDLIAGGISTDTQYF
d_call: -; clone_size: -; v_call: TRBV6-1; cdr3_length: 16; j_call: TRBJ2-4; cdr3_nt: TGTGCCAGCAGTGTTGGGGCCCTCCTAGCCAAAAACATTCAGTACTTC; cdr3_aa: CASSVGALLAKNIQYF
d_call: -; clone_size: few; v_call: TRBV7-3; cdr3_length: 12; j_call: TRBJ2-3; cdr3_nt: TGTGCCAGCAGCTACAGGTCAGATACGCAGTATTTT; cdr3_aa: CASSYRSDTQYF
d_call: -; clone_size: -; v_call: TRBV14; cdr3_length: 16; j_call: TRBJ1-2; cdr3_nt: TGTGCCAGCAGCGTTAAAGCGCGATCGACTAACTATGGCTACACCTTC; cdr3_aa: CASSVKARSTNYGYTF
d_call: -; clone_size: -; v_call: TRBV29-1; cdr3_length: 13; j_call: TRBJ2-1; cdr3_nt: TGCAGCGTTGAATCCCCGGGAGCATGGGAGCAGTTCTTC; cdr3_aa: CSVESPGAWEQFF
d_call: -; clone_size: few; v_call: TRBV5-5; cdr3_length: 14; j_call: TRBJ2-3; cdr3_nt: TGTGCCAGCAGCAAGGGCCGGTTTGCAGATACGCAGTATTTT; cdr3_aa: CASSKGRFADTQYF
d_call: -; clone_size: few; v_call: TRBV3-1; cdr3_length: 14; j_call: TRBJ1-1; cdr3_nt: TGTGCCAGCAGCCAAGCGGGGGGCAGGGCTGAAGCTTTCTTT; cdr3_aa: CASSQAGGRAEAFF
d_call: TRBD1; clone_size: -; v_call: TRBV7-3; cdr3_length: 14; j_call: TRBJ2-1; cdr3_nt: TGTGCCAGCAGCCGGGACAGGGGGTCTAATGAGCAGTTCTTC; cdr3_aa: CASSRDRGSNEQFF
d_call: TRBD2; clone_size: few; v_call: TRBV4-2; cdr3_length: 16; j_call: TRBJ2-3; cdr3_nt: TGTGCCAGCAGCCGATCCTTAGCGGGAGCGGTAGATACGCAGTATTTT; cdr3_aa: CASSRSLAGAVDTQYF
d_call: TRBD2; clone_size: -; v_call: TRBV10-3; cdr3_length: 15; j_call: TRBJ2-7; cdr3_nt: TGTGCCATCAGTCCCCAGGGACTAAGTAACTACGAGCAGTACTTC; cdr3_aa: CAISPQGLSNYEQYF